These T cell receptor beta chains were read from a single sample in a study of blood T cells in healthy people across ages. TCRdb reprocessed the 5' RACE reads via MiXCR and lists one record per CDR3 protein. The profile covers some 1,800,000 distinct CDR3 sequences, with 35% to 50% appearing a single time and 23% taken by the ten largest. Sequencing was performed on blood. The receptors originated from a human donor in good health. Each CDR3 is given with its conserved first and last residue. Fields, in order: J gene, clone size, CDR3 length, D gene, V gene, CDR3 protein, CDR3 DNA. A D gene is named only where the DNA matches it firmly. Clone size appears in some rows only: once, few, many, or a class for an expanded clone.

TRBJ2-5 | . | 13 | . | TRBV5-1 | CASSFGPSPTQYF | TGCGCCAGCAGCTTTGGGCCCTCCCCGACCCAGTACTTC
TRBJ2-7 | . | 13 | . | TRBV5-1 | CASSLASGREQYF | TGTGCCAGCAGCTTAGCATCAGGGCGCGAGCAGTACTTC
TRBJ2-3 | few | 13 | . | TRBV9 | CASSVDDFDTQYF | TGTGCCAGCAGCGTAGATGACTTTGATACGCAGTATTTT
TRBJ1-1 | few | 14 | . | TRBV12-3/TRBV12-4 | CASSLGRKNTEAFF | TGTGCCAGCAGTTTAGGCAGGAAGAACACTGAAGCTTTCTTT
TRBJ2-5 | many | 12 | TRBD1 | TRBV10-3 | CAIRGTEETQYF | TGTGCCATCAGGGGGACAGAAGAGACCCAGTACTTC
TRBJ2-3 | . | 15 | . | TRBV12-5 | CASGATLGGTDTQYF | TGTGCTAGTGGAGCGACCCTGGGAGGTACAGATACGCAGTATTTT
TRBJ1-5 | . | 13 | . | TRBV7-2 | CASSGRANQPQHF | TGCGCCAGCAGCGGCAGGGCAAATCAGCCCCAGCATTTT
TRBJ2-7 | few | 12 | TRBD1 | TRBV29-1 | CSVGQGGNEQYF | TGCAGCGTTGGACAGGGGGGCAACGAGCAGTACTTC
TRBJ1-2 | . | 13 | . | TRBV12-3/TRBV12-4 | CASSSSGVTGYTF | TGTGCCAGCAGTTCATCAGGGGTTACTGGCTACACCTTC
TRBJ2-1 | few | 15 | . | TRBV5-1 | CASLSGAGVYNEQFF | TGCGCCAGCCTATCAGGGGCCGGGGTTTACAATGAGCAGTTCTTC
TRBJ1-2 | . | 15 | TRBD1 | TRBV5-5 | CASNWGTGQPWGYTF | TGTGCCAGCAACTGGGGGACAGGCCAGCCCTGGGGCTACACCTTC
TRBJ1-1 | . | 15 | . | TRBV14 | CASSHGGGVGTEAFF | TGTGCCAGCAGCCACGGAGGAGGGGTGGGCACTGAAGCTTTCTTT
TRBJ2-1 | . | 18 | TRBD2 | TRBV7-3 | CASSVKTSGGISYNEQFF | TGTGCCAGCAGCGTCAAGACTAGCGGGGGGATATCCTACAATGAGCAGTTCTTC
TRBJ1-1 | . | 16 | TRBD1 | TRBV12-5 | CASGLYPQGLYTEAFF | TGTGCTAGTGGTTTGTACCCACAGGGGTTGTACACTGAAGCTTTCTTT
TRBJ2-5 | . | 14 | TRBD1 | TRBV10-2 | CASSKSGGLKTQYF | TGCGCCAGCAGTAAATCAGGGGGCCTCAAGACCCAGTACTTC
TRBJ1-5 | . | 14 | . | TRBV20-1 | CSARTPRSDQPQHF | TGCAGTGCTAGAACCCCCAGGTCCGATCAGCCCCAGCATTTT
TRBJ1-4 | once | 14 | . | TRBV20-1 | CSAARDLLNEKLFF | TGCAGTGCTGCCAGGGACCTCCTTAATGAAAAACTGTTTTTT
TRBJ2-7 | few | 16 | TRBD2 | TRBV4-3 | CASSRGLAGGYYEQYF | TGCGCCAGCAGCCGGGGGCTAGCGGGGGGTTACTACGAGCAGTACTTC
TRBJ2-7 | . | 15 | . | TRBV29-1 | CSVEGVRRSGYEQYF | TGCAGCGTTGAAGGAGTACGACGGAGCGGCTACGAGCAGTACTTC
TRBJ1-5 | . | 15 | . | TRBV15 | CATSLRGHSNQPQHF | TGTGCCACCAGCTTAAGAGGACATAGCAATCAGCCCCAGCATTTT
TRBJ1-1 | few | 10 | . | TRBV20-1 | CSARDIGAFF | TGCAGTGCTAGAGATATAGGGGCTTTCTTT
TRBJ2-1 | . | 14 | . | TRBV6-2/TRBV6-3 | CASSYRGMYNEQFF | TGTGCCAGCAGTTACCGGGGAATGTACAATGAGCAGTTCTTC
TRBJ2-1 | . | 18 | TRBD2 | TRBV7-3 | CASSAAGTGLAGIKEQFF | TGTGCCAGCAGCGCAGCGGGTACGGGACTAGCGGGTATTAAGGAGCAGTTCTTC
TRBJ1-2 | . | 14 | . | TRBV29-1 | CSVEVQTDFSGSTF | TGCAGCGTTGAGGTCCAGACAGATTTCTCGGGTAGCACCTTC
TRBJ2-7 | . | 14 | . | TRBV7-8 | CASSLRRASYEQYF | TGTGCCAGCAGCCTCCGACGGGCTTCCTACGAGCAGTACTTC
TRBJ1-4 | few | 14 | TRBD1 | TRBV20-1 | CSARGAGGDEKLFF | TGCAGTGCTAGAGGGGCAGGGGGGGATGAAAAACTGTTTTTT
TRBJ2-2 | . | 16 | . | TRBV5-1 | CASSSGTTSGTGELFF | TGCGCCAGCAGCTCCGGGACCACGAGCGGCACCGGGGAGCTGTTTTTT
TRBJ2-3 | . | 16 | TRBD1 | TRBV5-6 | CASSLVVGGKKTTQYF | TGTGCCAGCAGCTTGGTCGTAGGGGGCAAAAAGACTACGCAGTATTTT
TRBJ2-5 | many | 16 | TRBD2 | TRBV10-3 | CAISESTSGVRETQYF | TGTGCCATCAGTGAGTCGACTAGCGGGGTAAGAGAGACCCAGTACTTC
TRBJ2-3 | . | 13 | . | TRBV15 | CTTSREVRDTQYF | TGTACCACCAGCAGAGAGGTGCGGGATACGCAGTATTTT
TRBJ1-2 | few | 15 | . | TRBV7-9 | CASSLEASLNYGYTF | TGTGCCAGCAGCTTAGAGGCCAGCCTGAACTATGGCTACACCTTC
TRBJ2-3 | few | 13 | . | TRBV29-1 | CSVHPQSTDTQYF | TGCAGCGTTCACCCCCAGAGCACAGATACGCAGTATTTT